This TCR beta chain was identified in a study of blood T cell repertoires in COVID-19 (dated by TCRdb to 2018 to 2021). Background for the entire study: Samples from collaborators originated in the United States, Italy and Spain and spanned both the acute and convalescent phases of COVID-19. The sample metadata nearly always contained a de-identified subject ID, COVID-19 status, age in years and sex. Where available, HLA class I and class II types were taken from metadata supplied by the sample provider and were not determined by assay-based typing. The material from the prospective study consisted of cDNA or gDNA derived from T cells, B-cell-depleted T cells, or PBMCs. The repertoires were made available in a free public database intended to serve as a resource for research on the immune response to SARS-CoV-2. The samples were drawn from two sources: the first 160 participants of the ongoing ImmuneRACE study, and 1,200 or so subjects contributed by 6 global collaborators. Deeply sampled blood TCRbeta repertoires from subjects exposed to, actively infected with, or recovered from COVID-19 were included in the dataset.

Overall study results and their limits: How much clinical and demographic metadata was included differed by source and by participant, and the metadata was provided uncurated.

Worth noting for this clone: No cognate antigen has been identified for it. Base quality data are lacking; no much larger clone is found one base away.

TCRbeta CDR3 regions were amplified from genomic DNA by means of the immunoSEQ Assay, a bias-controlled multiplex PCR. The paper's data handling went like this. Nucleated cell counts per sample were estimated from amplification of reference gene primers within the assay. To quantify the absolute abundance of each unique TCRbeta CDR3 rearrangement, sequence reads were collapsed and filtered. For each sample, productive Simpson clonality was calculated by taking the square root of Simpson's diversity index across productive rearrangements. TCRdb took over this immuneACCESS table, retaining in-frame rearrangements with V and J assigned. Such tables are incomplete; in checked studies, under half of the missing clones stem from an unresolved V gene, and the remainder is unexplained. V and J calls and clone size are given by that table; D and trimming were obtained from the DNA. In this sample the table shows 130,000 to 150,000 clones, about 80% of which occur a single time. The top ten clonotypes cover about 3.6% of the sample.

Each collaborating institution followed its own protocols to collect whole blood in K2EDTA tubes. Collaborator samples were shipped for TCRbeta analysis as frozen whole blood, isolated PBMCs, or DNA extracted from either sample type. V is shortened by 3 bases, J by 6 bases, and the region joining them spans 15 bases. The CDR3, from cysteine to phenylalanine, totals 14 residues. Only the CDR3 DNA stays, 42 bases, in frame from base 1. The germline V gene (reference sequence) sets CDR1 to DFQATT and CDR2 to SNEGSKA. The receptor chain draws on TRBV20-1 and TRBJ2-1, with TRBD2 tentatively as D gene (6 bases match). The sequenced sample consisted of peripheral blood. The clonotype comes from a man aged 55-75 years with acute or convalescent COVID-19. CDR3 loop: CSASIGSVSNEQFF. The sequenced DNA: TGCAGTGCTAGTATCGGGAGTGTCTCCAATGAGCAGTTCTTC.